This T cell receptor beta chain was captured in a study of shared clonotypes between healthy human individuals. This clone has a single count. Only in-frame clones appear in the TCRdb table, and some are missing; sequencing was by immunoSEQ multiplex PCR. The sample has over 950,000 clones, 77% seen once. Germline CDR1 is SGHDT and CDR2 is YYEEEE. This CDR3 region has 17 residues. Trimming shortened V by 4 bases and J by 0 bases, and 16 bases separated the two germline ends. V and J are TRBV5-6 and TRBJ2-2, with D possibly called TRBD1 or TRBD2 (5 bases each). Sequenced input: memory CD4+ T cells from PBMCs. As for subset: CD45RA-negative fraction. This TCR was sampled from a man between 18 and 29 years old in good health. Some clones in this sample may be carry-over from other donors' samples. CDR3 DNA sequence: TGTGCCAGCAGCCCGGGACCGATTAAATCGAACACCGGGGAGCTGTTTTTT. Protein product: CASSPGPIKSNTGELFF.